This TCR beta chain was captured by sequencing in a study of control samples from healthy donors and cancer patients. The CDR3 totals 14 residues. V was shortened by 1 base and J by 9 bases, with 10 bases between the two germline ends. The germline V gene has CDR1 LGHNA and CDR2 YSLEER. The table came from immunoSEQ multiplex PCR; TCRdb's copy has only in-frame clones and leaves some out. This table holds 150,000 to 200,000 clones, almost 90% found once. The chain links TRBV4-3 to TRBJ1-6, with TRBD1 as a possible D gene (5 bases). This sequence was found in a woman aged 50 to 60 in good health. The sample consisted of blood. CDR3 bases: TGCGCCAGCAGCCAAGGGGGGGTCAGTTCACCCCTCCACTTT. It encodes CASSQGGVSSPLHF.